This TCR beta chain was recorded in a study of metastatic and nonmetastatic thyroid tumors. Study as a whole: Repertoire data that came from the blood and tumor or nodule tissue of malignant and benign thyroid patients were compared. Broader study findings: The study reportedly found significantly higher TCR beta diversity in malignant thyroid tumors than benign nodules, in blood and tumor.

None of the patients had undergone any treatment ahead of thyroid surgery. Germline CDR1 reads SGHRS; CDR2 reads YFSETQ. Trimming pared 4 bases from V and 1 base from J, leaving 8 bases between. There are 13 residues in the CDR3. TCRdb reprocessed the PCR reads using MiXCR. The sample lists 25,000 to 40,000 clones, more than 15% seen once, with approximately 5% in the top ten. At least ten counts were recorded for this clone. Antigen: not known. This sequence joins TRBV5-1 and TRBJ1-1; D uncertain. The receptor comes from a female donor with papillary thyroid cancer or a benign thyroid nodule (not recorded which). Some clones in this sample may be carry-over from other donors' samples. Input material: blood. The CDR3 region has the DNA TGCGCCAGCAGCCAAGACCCGAACACTGAAGCTTTCTTT. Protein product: CASSQDPNTEAFF.